A selection of T cell receptor beta chains follows, all from one sample in a study of post-analysis software for immune sequencing data. TCRdb reanalysed the PCR reads using MiXCR and keeps one entry per CDR3 protein. The table records 160,000 or so distinct CDR3 sequences, 35% to 40% of them present only once. The sequencing used blood, collected after autologous hematopoietic stem cell transplantation. The receptors here all came from a girl between 10 and 17 years old with multiple sclerosis. The CDR3 runs from the conserved cysteine through the conserved F or W. D genes are given only for firm matches. Clone size is not always given. Where it is, it says once, few, many or a class for expanded clones.

CASSLDRGNYGYTF TGTGCCAGCAGCTTGGACAGGGGTAACTATGGCTACACCTTC TRBJ1-2 TRBV5-6 TRBD1 few
CASSQDPGGRETQYF TGCGCCAGCAGCCAAGATCCGGGGGGCAGAGAGACCCAGTACTTC TRBJ2-5 TRBV4-1 NA many
CASSTNTKNYGYTF TGTGCCAGCAGTACAAACACGAAGAACTATGGCTACACCTTC TRBJ1-2 TRBV6-6 NA few
CASSEVSGAEAFF TGTGCCAGCAGTGAAGTTTCTGGCGCTGAAGCTTTCTTT TRBJ1-1 TRBV2 NA NA
CASSPTGTGGSPRHF TGTGCCAGCAGTCCCACCGGGACAGGGGGTTCACCCCGCCACTTT TRBJ1-6 TRBV12-3/TRBV12-4 TRBD1 NA
CASSLRTGPSNQPQHF TGTGCCAGCAGTCTCCGGACAGGGCCCAGCAATCAGCCCCAGCATTTT TRBJ1-5 TRBV12-3/TRBV12-4 TRBD1 many
CVSSDPGQGGHEQFF TGTGTCAGCAGCGATCCGGGACAGGGAGGCCATGAGCAGTTCTTC TRBJ2-1 TRBV27 TRBD1 once
CASLQGQSSNEQFF TGTGCCAGCTTGCAAGGCCAGAGCTCCAATGAGCAGTTCTTC TRBJ2-1 TRBV6-1 NA medium-sized
CAGKRSSYNEQFF TGTGCCGGCAAGCGGAGCTCCTACAATGAGCAGTTCTTC TRBJ2-1 TRBV21-1 NA few
CASSWDRGGMNEQYF TGTGCCAGCAGTTGGGACAGGGGAGGGATGAACGAGCAGTACTTC TRBJ2-7 TRBV28 TRBD1 few
CSASLDWYNEQFF TGCAGTGCTAGTCTTGACTGGTACAATGAGCAGTTCTTC TRBJ2-1 TRBV20-1 NA few
CSASGGLAGGTYNEQFF TGCAGTGCTAGTGGGGGGCTAGCGGGAGGAACCTACAATGAGCAGTTCTTC TRBJ2-1 TRBV20-1 TRBD2 NA
CASSPIAGIVQFF TGTGCCAGCAGTCCTATAGCGGGAATAGTGCAGTTCTTC TRBJ2-1 TRBV12-3/TRBV12-4 TRBD2 NA
CASSFDSSTDTQYF TGTGCCAGCAGCTTTGACAGTAGCACAGATACGCAGTATTTT TRBJ2-3 TRBV7-9 NA NA
CSAPPLRDTYEQYF TGCAGTGCCCCCCCCTTGCGGGATACCTACGAGCAGTACTTC TRBJ2-7 TRBV20-1 NA few
CASSTLPGPRSYEQYF TGTGCCAGCAGTACCCTCCCCGGACCACGATCCTACGAGCAGTACTTC TRBJ2-7 TRBV12-3/TRBV12-4 NA NA
CSAARGTSGPPSTDTQYF TGCAGTGCCGCTCGAGGGACTAGCGGGCCTCCTAGCACAGATACGCAGTATTTT TRBJ2-3 TRBV20-1 TRBD2 NA
CASSFSGGSLDEQFF TGTGCCAGCAGCTTTAGCGGGGGCTCGTTGGATGAGCAGTTCTTC TRBJ2-1 TRBV7-2 TRBD2 NA
CASSPTPQTWGHYEQYF TGTGCCAGCAGCCCGACACCTCAGACCTGGGGCCACTACGAGCAGTACTTC TRBJ2-7 TRBV3-1 NA NA
CASSVMENEQFF TGTGCCAGCAGCGTAATGGAGAATGAGCAGTTCTTC TRBJ2-1 TRBV9 NA NA
CSAEGPPRGITDTQYF TGCAGTGCTGAAGGACCCCCGCGGGGAATCACAGATACGCAGTATTTT TRBJ2-3 TRBV20-1 NA NA
CAWSVGAGRRVRQYF TGTGCCTGGAGTGTAGGAGCAGGGAGGAGAGTTCGACAGTACTTC TRBJ2-7 TRBV30 NA NA
CASSLMASGGYTF TGTGCCAGCAGTTTAATGGCCAGTGGCGGCTACACCTTC TRBJ1-2 TRBV12-3/TRBV12-4 NA few
CSVAGTVNTEAFF TGCAGCGTTGCCGGGACAGTGAACACTGAAGCTTTCTTT TRBJ1-1 TRBV29-1 TRBD1 NA
CASSPRTSGRAWEQYF TGTGCCAGCAGTCCAAGGACTAGCGGGAGGGCCTGGGAGCAGTACTTC TRBJ2-5 TRBV6-2/TRBV6-3 TRBD2 NA
CASSQSGTQYF TGTGCCAGCAGCCAGAGCGGGACCCAGTACTTC TRBJ2-5 TRBV7-6 NA few
CASSLILAGEEQFF TGTGCCAGCAGCTTGATACTAGCGGGAGAAGAGCAGTTCTTC TRBJ2-1 TRBV5-5 TRBD2 NA
CSARDRANTEAFF TGCAGTGCACGGGACAGGGCGAACACTGAAGCTTTCTTT TRBJ1-1 TRBV20-1 TRBD1 NA
CASSYGGSTDTQYF TGTGCCAGCAGTTACGGTGGAAGCACAGATACGCAGTATTTT TRBJ2-3 TRBV6-6 NA few
CASSLTGPSYNEQFF TGTGCCAGCAGTTTAACCGGGCCCTCCTACAATGAGCAGTTCTTC TRBJ2-1 TRBV28 NA NA
CAISESREDSYGYTF TGTGCCATCAGTGAGTCGAGAGAGGACAGCTATGGCTACACCTTC TRBJ1-2 TRBV10-3 NA NA
CAIRDRGRPGSGANYGYTF TGTGCCATCAGGGACAGGGGGCGCCCGGGCTCGGGAGCTAACTATGGCTACACCTTC TRBJ1-2 TRBV10-3 TRBD1 few
CASSRLAGSNEQFF TGTGCCAGCAGCCGACTAGCGGGCAGCAATGAGCAGTTCTTC TRBJ2-1 TRBV6-5 TRBD2 NA
CSARDWEAGVDTQYF TGCAGTGCTAGAGATTGGGAAGCGGGAGTTGATACGCAGTATTTT TRBJ2-3 TRBV20-1 TRBD2 many
CASSFLGQGKGYTF TGTGCCAGCAGTTTCCTGGGGCAGGGCAAGGGCTACACCTTC TRBJ1-2 TRBV27 NA NA
CASSLGQGWTDTQYF TGTGCCAGCAGCCTTGGGCAGGGTTGGACAGATACGCAGTATTTT TRBJ2-3 TRBV5-8 NA NA
CASSQGLAANNEQFF TGTGCCAGCAGCCAAGGACTAGCGGCTAACAATGAGCAGTTCTTC TRBJ2-1 TRBV7-9 TRBD2 many
CASSPTLADSYNEQFF TGTGCCAGCAGCCCAACACTAGCGGACTCCTACAATGAGCAGTTCTTC TRBJ2-1 TRBV3-1 TRBD2 NA
CASSLSGQTLGGHTF TGTGCCAGCAGTTTATCGGGGCAGACATTGGGCGGCCACACCTTC TRBJ1-2 TRBV27 NA NA
CSAPGRGIESPLHF TGCAGTGCGCCGGGACGGGGGATTGAGTCACCCCTCCACTTT TRBJ1-6 TRBV20-1 NA NA
CASSRDRDSYEQYF TGTGCCAGCAGCCGTGACAGGGACTCCTACGAGCAGTACTTC TRBJ2-7 TRBV7-8 TRBD1 NA
CSVERAGGSYNEQFF TGCAGCGTTGAAAGAGCGGGAGGATCCTACAATGAGCAGTTCTTC TRBJ2-1 TRBV29-1 TRBD2 many
CASSLAGVWETQYF TGTGCCAGCAGCCTAGCGGGAGTGTGGGAGACCCAGTACTTC TRBJ2-5 TRBV27 TRBD2 NA
CSARNRGRITDTQYF TGCAGTGCTAGGAACAGGGGCCGGATCACAGATACGCAGTATTTT TRBJ2-3 TRBV20-1 TRBD1 few
CASSLVPGGVSGANVLTF TGTGCCAGCAGCTTAGTCCCAGGGGGAGTCTCTGGGGCCAACGTCCTGACTTTC TRBJ2-6 TRBV7-6 TRBD1 few
CASSQGASGWSSYNEQFF TGTGCCAGCAGCCAGGGGGCTAGCGGGTGGAGCTCCTACAATGAGCAGTTCTTC TRBJ2-1 TRBV11-2 NA NA
CASSLEGTANTEAFF TGTGCCAGCAGCCTTGAAGGGACAGCGAACACTGAAGCTTTCTTT TRBJ1-1 TRBV6-4 TRBD1 NA
CASRPGQGNYGYTF TGTGCCAGTAGACCGGGACAGGGGAACTATGGCTACACCTTC TRBJ1-2 TRBV19 TRBD1 NA
CATSDHWTGMNTGELFF TGTGCCACCAGTGATCACTGGACAGGGATGAACACCGGGGAGCTGTTTTTT TRBJ2-2 TRBV24-1 TRBD1 NA
CASSYAPGNQPQHF TGTGCCAGCAGTTACGCCCCAGGGAATCAGCCCCAGCATTTT TRBJ1-5 TRBV6-5 NA NA
CASMLTVYTEAFF TGTGCCAGCATGTTGACGGTGTACACTGAAGCTTTCTTT TRBJ1-1 TRBV27 NA NA
CASSITGTDTQYF TGTGCCAGTAGTATTACAGGCACAGATACGCAGTATTTT TRBJ2-3 TRBV19 NA few
CASSETGGDGYTF TGTGCCAGTAGCGAAACAGGGGGCGATGGCTACACCTTC TRBJ1-2 TRBV19 TRBD1 NA
CASSEAEINEQYF TGTGCCAGCAGTGAAGCAGAGATCAATGAGCAGTACTTC TRBJ2-5 TRBV6-1 NA few
CASSLARPGASTDTQYF TGTGCCAGCAGCTTAGCCCGACCGGGCGCTAGCACAGATACGCAGTATTTT TRBJ2-3 TRBV7-6 NA NA